Listed below are T cell receptor beta chains from one sample, sequenced in a study of control samples from healthy donors and cancer patients. Generated by immunoSEQ multiplex PCR, the TCRdb table keeps only in-frame clones and is missing some. This table has fewer than 90,000 clones, roughly 84% appearing once. The source material was blood. These receptors were collected from a man aged 50-60 years in good health. CDR3s include the opening cysteine and the closing phenylalanine or tryptophan. D genes are given only for firm matches. Where a row states a size, it is once, few, many or the class of an expanded clone; other rows omit it.

j_call | d_call | clone_size | v_call | cdr3_aa | cdr3_nt
TRBJ1-6 | TRBD1 | - | TRBV5-4 | CASSSDRGRFHNSPLHF | TGTGCCAGCAGCTCCGACAGGGGGCGCTTCCATAATTCACCCCTCCACTTT
TRBJ1-1 | - | few | TRBV5-4 | CASSFGKGDVNTEAFF | TGTGCCAGCAGCTTCGGAAAGGGAGATGTGAACACTGAAGCTTTCTTT
TRBJ2-2 | TRBD2 | - | TRBV9 | CASSVWASGWTGELFF | TGTGCCAGCAGCGTATGGGCTAGCGGTTGGACCGGGGAGCTGTTTTTT
TRBJ2-5 | - | - | TRBV3-1/TRBV3-2 | CASSPPGVGGRETQYF | TGTGCCAGCAGCCCGCCGGGCGTGGGGGGCCGGGAGACCCAGTACTTC
TRBJ1-5 | - | - | TRBV28 | CASKWDSGNQPQHF | TGTGCCAGCAAGTGGGACTCTGGAAATCAGCCCCAGCATTTT
TRBJ2-5 | TRBD2 | - | TRBV11-3 | CASSSPVAGGLQETQYF | TGTGCCAGCAGCTCGCCAGTAGCGGGAGGCCTCCAAGAGACCCAGTACTTC
TRBJ1-1 | - | few | TRBV5-1 | CASSLSLRNTEAFF | TGCGCCAGCAGCTTGTCCTTACGGAACACTGAAGCTTTCTTT
TRBJ1-3 | - | few | TRBV30 | CAWSSLGNTIYF | TGTGCCTGGAGTTCCCTCGGAAACACCATATATTTT
TRBJ2-7 | - | - | TRBV24-1 | CATSRGYEQYF | TGTGCCACCAGTCGTGGGTACGAGCAGTACTTC
TRBJ2-7 | - | once | TRBV21-1 | CASSNRTALPSTSGREWIYEQYF | TGTGCCAGCAGCAATAGGACAGCCTTACCTTCGACTAGCGGGAGGGAATGGATTTACGAGCAGTACTTC
TRBJ1-5 | - | - | TRBV21-1 | CASTQRGILGSMGQPQHF | TGTGCCAGCACCCAAAGGGGAATTTTAGGGAGCATGGGTCAGCCCCAGCATTTT
TRBJ2-7 | - | few | TRBV4-2 | CASSQVTGEQYF | TGTGCCAGCAGCCAAGTAACGGGAGAGCAGTACTTC
TRBJ1-6 | - | - | TRBV6-4 | CASSYRKSSYNSPLHF | TGTGCCAGCAGTTACCGGAAGAGCTCCTATAATTCACCCCTCCACTTT
TRBJ2-2 | TRBD2 | - | TRBV19 | CASSIGSGMGFGELFF | TGTGCCAGTAGTATAGGAAGCGGGATGGGGTTCGGGGAGCTGTTTTTT
TRBJ2-5 | - | - | TRBV5-1 | CASQPPENPSETQYF | TGCGCCAGCCAACCCCCTGAGAACCCCTCAGAGACCCAGTACTTC
TRBJ2-3 | - | - | TRBV10-2 | CASCRGALGTDTQYF | TGCGCCAGTTGCAGGGGGGCGTTGGGCACAGATACGCAGTATTTT
TRBJ1-6 | - | - | TRBV11-2 | CASSLDRNSPLHF | TGTGCCAGCAGCCTAGACAGGAATTCACCCCTCCACTTT
TRBJ2-7 | - | - | TRBV5-6 | CASSFRARTSYEQYF | TGTGCCAGCAGCTTCAGGGCCCGGACGAGCTACGAGCAGTACTTC
TRBJ1-1 | - | - | TRBV19 | CASSNPGRENTEAFF | TGTGCCAGTAGTAACCCTGGGAGGGAGAACACTGAAGCTTTCTTT
TRBJ1-4 | - | - | TRBV7-3 | CASSLQSGSGEKLFF | TGTGCCAGCAGCTTACAATCCGGAAGCGGTGAAAAACTGTTTTTT
TRBJ2-7 | TRBD2 | few | TRBV6-2/TRBV6-3 | CASSYRLAGGYEQYF | TGTGCCAGCAGTTACCGACTAGCGGGAGGGTACGAGCAGTACTTC
TRBJ2-5 | - | - | TRBV10-2 | CASSESSSNQETQYF | TGCGCCAGCAGTGAGTCGAGTAGCAACCAAGAGACCCAGTACTTC
TRBJ1-4 | TRBD1 | - | TRBV6-2/TRBV6-3 | CASSPDRGDEKLFF | TGTGCCAGCAGTCCGGACAGGGGTGATGAAAAACTGTTTTTT
TRBJ2-5 | - | - | TRBV5-4 | CASSRQVGETQYF | TGTGCCAGCAGCCGACAGGTGGGGGAGACCCAGTACTTC
TRBJ1-3 | - | - | TRBV15 | CATSRSLSRGSGNTIYF | TGTGCCACCAGCAGATCGTTGAGCAGGGGCTCTGGAAACACCATATATTTT
TRBJ2-7 | - | - | TRBV7-6 | CASSLGATGEQYF | TGTGCCAGCAGCTTAGGGGCGACCGGCGAGCAGTACTTC
TRBJ2-7 | TRBD2 | - | TRBV11-2 | CASSPLSRASGDNYEQYF | TGTGCCAGCAGCCCCCTGTCTAGGGCGAGCGGGGATAATTACGAGCAGTACTTC
TRBJ1-2 | - | - | TRBV3-1/TRBV3-2 | CASSQGGDRILIYGYTF | TGTGCCAGCAGCCAAGGGGGAGATAGGATCCTCATCTATGGCTACACCTTC
TRBJ2-1 | - | - | TRBV9 | CASSVEGLTGNEQFF | TGTGCCAGCAGCGTAGAGGGTCTCACGGGTAATGAGCAGTTCTTC
TRBJ2-2 | TRBD1 | - | TRBV5-6 | CASSSFVGQGYGTGELFF | TGTGCCAGCAGTTCATTCGTCGGACAGGGGTATGGAACCGGGGAGCTGTTTTTT
TRBJ2-7 | - | - | TRBV5-4 | CASSLGQDSYEQYF | TGTGCCAGCAGCTTGGGACAGGATAGCTACGAGCAGTACTTC
TRBJ1-1 | - | - | TRBV7-2 | CASSLGYMNTEAFF | TGTGCCAGCAGCTTAGGGTACATGAACACTGAAGCTTTCTTT
TRBJ2-2 | - | - | TRBV7-2 | CASSSQLDRYGAGELFF | TGTGCCAGCAGCTCCCAACTCGACCGATATGGGGCCGGGGAGCTGTTTTTT
TRBJ1-2 | - | - | TRBV6-2/TRBV6-3 | CASSLLPNYGYTF | TGTGCCAGCAGTCTTTTGCCGAACTATGGCTACACCTTC
TRBJ2-5 | - | - | TRBV7-2 | CASSPSVKGRETQYF | TGTGCCAGCAGCCCCTCCGTGAAGGGCCGGGAGACCCAGTACTTC
TRBJ2-1 | TRBD2 | - | TRBV2 | CASSEDAGGADEQFF | TGTGCCAGCAGTGAGGATGCCGGGGGGGCCGATGAGCAGTTCTTC
TRBJ2-7 | TRBD2 | - | TRBV6-6 | CASSYSPGGRVLEQYF | TGTGCCAGCAGTTACTCTCCCGGCGGGAGGGTGCTCGAGCAGTACTTC
TRBJ2-3 | - | - | TRBV15 | CATSREATAQYF | TGTGCCACCAGCAGAGAAGCCACGGCGCAGTATTTT
TRBJ1-2 | TRBD1 | - | TRBV10-3 | CAISDLQGANYGYTF | TGTGCCATCAGTGATTTACAGGGGGCTAACTATGGCTACACCTTC
TRBJ1-6 | - | - | TRBV6-5 | CASRNLDNYNSPLHF | TGTGCCAGCAGGAACCTGGACAACTATAATTCACCCCTCCACTTT
TRBJ2-7 | - | once | TRBV19 | CASSPQRGAAEQYF | TGTGCCAGTAGTCCTCAACGGGGGGCGGCCGAGCAGTACTTC
TRBJ1-2 | - | - | TRBV12-3/TRBV12-4 | CASSLYGVGNTF | TGTGCCAGCAGTTTATATGGGGTAGGGAACACCTTC
TRBJ1-2 | - | - | TRBV12-2 | CASRLALRTILNGGGYTF | TGTGCAAGTCGCTTAGCGCTTAGGACCATACTTAACGGGGGCGGCTACACCTTC
TRBJ2-5 | TRBD2 | once | TRBV2 | CASSGLAGDQETQYF | TGTGCCAGCAGTGGACTAGCGGGGGACCAAGAGACCCAGTACTTC
TRBJ2-1 | - | - | TRBV3-1/TRBV3-2 | CASSQDILNGEQFF | TGTGCCAGCAGCCAAGATATCCTCAACGGTGAGCAGTTCTTC
TRBJ1-2 | TRBD1 | few | TRBV3-1/TRBV3-2 | CASSQAQGAYDGYTF | TGTGCCAGCAGCCAAGCGCAGGGGGCTTATGATGGCTACACCTTC
TRBJ2-3 | TRBD2 | few | TRBV14 | CASSQGLGGGARADTQYF | TGTGCCAGCAGCCAAGGTTTGGGCGGGGGGGCCAGGGCAGATACGCAGTATTTT
TRBJ2-3 | - | - | TRBV21-1 | CASFRPPTGTDHITSTDTQYF | TGTGCCAGCTTCCGACCCCCCACAGGGACCGATCATATTACTAGCACAGATACGCAGTATTTT
TRBJ1-1 | - | - | TRBV9 | CASSLSWGNTEAFF | TGTGCCAGCAGCTTGTCCTGGGGGAACACTGAAGCTTTCTTT
TRBJ1-6 | - | - | TRBV2 | CASRREGTTFKALHF | TGTGCCAGCAGGAGGGAAGGGACCACTTTCAAGGCCCTCCACTTT
TRBJ1-2 | - | - | TRBV28 | CASEDDPNYGYTF | TGTGCCAGCGAAGACGACCCTAACTATGGCTACACCTTC
TRBJ2-5 | - | - | TRBV2 | CASSAGIPLPQETQYF | TGTGCCAGCAGTGCAGGAATTCCGCTCCCCCAAGAGACCCAGTACTTC
TRBJ2-3 | TRBD2 | - | TRBV5-6 | CASSRLGLAGTDTQYF | TGTGCCAGCAGCCGACTGGGACTAGCGGGCACAGATACGCAGTATTTT
TRBJ1-1 | - | - | TRBV28 | CASGPQAFF | TGTGCCAGCGGCCCCCAGGCTTTCTTT
TRBJ1-1 | - | - | TRBV19 | CASSITGAQNTEAFF | TGTGCCAGTAGTATCACAGGAGCCCAGAACACTGAAGCTTTCTTT
TRBJ2-3 | TRBD2 | - | TRBV19 | CASSMGLAFGTDTQYF | TGTGCCAGTAGTATGGGACTAGCGTTTGGCACAGATACGCAGTATTTT
TRBJ2-5 | TRBD1 | - | TRBV18 | CASSPRQGAIQETQYF | TGTGCCAGCTCACCAAGACAGGGGGCGATCCAAGAGACCCAGTACTTC
TRBJ1-2 | - | - | TRBV19 | CASSYGQTFYGYTF | TGTGCCAGTTCATACGGACAGACTTTCTATGGCTACACCTTC